A single sample gave rise to the 16 T cell receptor beta chains below, sequenced in a study of metastatic and nonmetastatic thyroid tumors. With MiXCR, TCRdb reprocessed the PCR reads. The table records 50,000 or so clones, approximately 15% of them present only once. Thyroid surgery had not been preceded by any treatment in any patient. Sequencing was performed on blood. These receptors came from a female donor with papillary thyroid cancer or a benign thyroid nodule (not recorded which). Some clones in this sample may be carry-over from other donors' samples.

The V call is TRBV9, the J call TRBJ2-7; 12 positions agree with TRBD2. Germline lookup yields CDR1 SGDLS and CDR2 YYNGEE. Trimming took 1 base from V and 4 from J; bases not matched to a gene: 3. CDR3 size: 15 residues. The CDR3 region is CASSVWTSGIYEQYF. The CDR3 bases are TGTGCCAGCAGCGTATGGACTAGCGGGATTTACGAGCAGTACTTC.

This clone appeared many times. CDR3 coding DNA: TGTGCCAGCTCATCGGACACCGGGGAGCTGTTTTTT. Residues: CASSSDTGELFF. The rearrangement joins TRBV18 to TRBJ2-2; D is unresolved. Trimming removed 5 bases at V and 3 bases at J, with 4 bases between. CDR3 length: 12 amino acids. Germline loops: CDR1 KGHSH, CDR2 LQKENI.

Ten or more counts support this clone. The chain employs TRBV20-1 and TRBJ2-3; 10 nucleotides align to TRBD1. Germline V lookup: CDR1 DFQATT, CDR2 SNEGSKA (reference sequence). The junction had 11 bases not matched to a gene; V was cut back by 5 bases and J by 6 bases. The CDR3 length is 15 residues. The CDR3 is CSAARDRGDLDTQYF. DNA of the CDR3: TGCAGTGCTGCCCGGGACAGGGGTGATCTGGATACGCAGTATTTT.

As concerns this clone: Here the CDR3 omits its conserved ending phenylalanine or tryptophan, so a read error is the likely source. The genes are TRBV12-3 or TRBV12-4 and TRBJ2-7; 8 bases are a match to TRBD2. The CDR3 runs 15 residues. As DNA, the CDR3 is TGTGCGAGCAGGACCGGGACTAGTGGACTCTACGAGCAGTACTCC. This gives the protein CASRTGTSGLYEQYS.

This clone was observed at least ten times. The junction shows a germline mismatch at one end, possibly a read error. The chain recombines TRBV2 with TRBJ2-5; D is unclear. The CDR3 covers 15 residues. From germline, CDR1 is SNHLY and CDR2 FYNNEI. CDR3: CASSEGALVQGTQYF. Here the CDR3 DNA reads TGTGCCAGCAGTGAAGGTGCCCTCGTACAAGGGACCCAGTACTTC. Full variable domain (outside the CDR3, taken from reference TRBV2 and TRBJ2-5): EPEVTQTPSHQVTQMGQEVILRCVPISNHLYFYWYRQILGQKVEFLVSFYNNEISEKSEIFDDQFSVERPDGSNFTLKIRSTKLEDSAMYFCASSEGALVQGTQYFGPGTRLLVL.

About this clone: A read error is possible here, since a much larger clone lies one base away. The chain uses TRBV27 and TRBJ2-2, with TRBD2 matching 9 bases. V lost 9 bases to trimming and J lost 5 bases; unmatched junction nucleotides: 22. From germline, CDR1 is MNHEY and CDR2 SMNVEV (reference sequence). This CDR3 is 19 amino acids long. The CDR3 DNA is TGTGCCAGAGGGGCAGAGGGGCTAGCGGGGCGAAGGGTGACCGGGGAGCTGTTTTTT. Translation: CARGAEGLAGRRVTGELFF.

This clone was seen repeatedly, ten times or more. The chain is built from TRBV20-1 and TRBJ2-1; 14 bases are shared with TRBD2. Germline CDR1 DFQATT, CDR2 SNEGSKA (reference sequence). V lost 3 bases, J lost 8 bases, and 12 bases stayed unmatched. This CDR3 comprises 17 residues. CDR3 DNA sequence: TGCAGTGCTAGGGGCATTCCCGGGACTAGCGGGAGATATGAGCAGTTCTTC. This gives the protein CSARGIPGTSGRYEQFF.

The J gene is TRBJ2-1, the V gene TRBV7-2; D gene ambiguous. Germline lookup yields CDR1 SGHTA and CDR2 FQGNSA. This CDR3 is 13 amino acids long. Trimming shortened V by 1 base and J by 5 bases, and 6 bases separated the two germline ends. The CDR3 loop reads CASSLVGNNEQFF. The CDR3 DNA reads as TGTGCCAGCAGCTTAGTAGGGAACAATGAGCAGTTCTTC.

This clone was seen only a few times. The germline gene is not matched at one end of the junction; a read error may be the cause. Other DNA sequences in the same sample also yield this CDR3. The rearrangement links TRBV6-1 to TRBJ2-1; 7 bases agree with TRBD2. This CDR3 contains 16 residues. Germline values: CDR1 MNHNS, CDR2 SASEGT. Here the CDR3 reads CASSEYFSGSYNEQFF. The CDR3 region has the DNA TGCGCCAGCAGTGAATACTTTAGCGGGTCGTACAATGAGCAGTTCTTC.

This rearrangement joins TRBV6-1 to TRBJ2-7; no firm D call. Germline CDR1 is MNHNS and CDR2 is SASEGT. This CDR3 is built from 14 residues. Trimming stripped 3 bases from V and 5 bases from J, with 14 bases between. The CDR3 sequence is CASSDEVIVNEQYF. The CDR3 DNA reads TGTGCCAGCAGTGACGAGGTAATCGTCAACGAGCAGTACTTC.

The V and J genes are TRBV6-1 and TRBJ1-6; D uncertain. The CDR3 runs 13 residues. Between the trimmed V and J ends, which lost 6 bases and 7 bases, there was a span of 10 bases. Germline CDR1 and CDR2: MNHNS and SASEGT. In nucleotides, the CDR3 is TGTGCCAGCAGCGAAACCTGGAATTCACCCCTCCACTTT. Translating it yields CASSETWNSPLHF.

This clone was detected ten times or more. The chain recombines TRBV19 with TRBJ2-6; 8 bases agree with TRBD1. Germline V gives CDR1 LNHDA, CDR2 SQIVND (reference sequence). V dropped 0 bases and J dropped 3; count of bases not matched to a gene: 10. This CDR3 has 19 residues. In nucleotides, the CDR3 is TGTGCCAGTAGTATAGATCCCAGGACAGGGACGAATGGGGCCAACGTCCTGACTTTC. Residues: CASSIDPRTGTNGANVLTF.

This clone occurred many times. The genes are TRBV19 and TRBJ1-6; TRBD1 might be the D (5 bases). The CDR3 spans 14 residues. CDR1 and CDR2 (germline): LNHDA, SQIVND (reference sequence). Trimming shortened V by 5 bases and J by 8 bases, and 13 bases separated the two germline ends. This CDR3 reads CASSLTLGDSPLHF. The CDR3 DNA reads TGTGCCAGTAGTCTGACACTAGGGGATTCACCCCTCCACTTT.

This clone was recorded at least ten times. The chain combines TRBV4-1 with TRBJ2-5, with TRBD2 matching 13 bases. CDR1 and CDR2 from the germline V gene are MGHRA and YSYEKL. Losses at the gene ends were 5 bases for V and 5 bases for J; bases not matched to a gene: 8. The CDR3 loop spans 16 amino acids. DNA of the CDR3: TGCGCCAGCAGCTCTTGGACTAGCGGGAGTGCGGAGACCCAGTACTTC. Its protein product is CASSSWTSGSAETQYF.

This clone was counted many times. The gene calls are TRBV27 and TRBJ2-1; 8 positions agree with TRBD2. The ends lost 6 bases at V and 3 bases at J; junction bases unmatched: 7. The CDR3 is 15 residues long. Germline assignment: CDR1 MNHEY and CDR2 SMNVEV (reference sequence). The chain's CDR3 is CASRALAGIYNEQFF. The DNA for the CDR3 is TGTGCCAGCAGGGCTCTAGCGGGCATCTACAATGAGCAGTTCTTC.

This chain links TRBV7-9 with TRBJ2-7, with D possibly matching TRBD1 (5 bases). This CDR3 is built from 14 residues. CDR1 and CDR2 (germline): SEHNR, FQNEAQ (reference sequence). Trimming shortened V by 1 base and J by 2 bases, and 9 bases separated the two germline ends. The CDR3 sequence is CASSLVGRAYEQYF. DNA of the CDR3: TGTGCCAGCAGCTTAGTTGGCAGGGCCTACGAGCAGTACTTC. The full variable domain, rest sourced from reference TRBV7-9 and TRBJ2-7, is DTGVSQNPRHKITKRGQNVTFRCDPISEHNRLYWYRQTLGQGPEFLTYFQNEAQLEKSRLLSDRFSAERPKGSFSTLEIQRTEQGDSAMYLCASSLVGRAYEQYFGPGTRLTVT.